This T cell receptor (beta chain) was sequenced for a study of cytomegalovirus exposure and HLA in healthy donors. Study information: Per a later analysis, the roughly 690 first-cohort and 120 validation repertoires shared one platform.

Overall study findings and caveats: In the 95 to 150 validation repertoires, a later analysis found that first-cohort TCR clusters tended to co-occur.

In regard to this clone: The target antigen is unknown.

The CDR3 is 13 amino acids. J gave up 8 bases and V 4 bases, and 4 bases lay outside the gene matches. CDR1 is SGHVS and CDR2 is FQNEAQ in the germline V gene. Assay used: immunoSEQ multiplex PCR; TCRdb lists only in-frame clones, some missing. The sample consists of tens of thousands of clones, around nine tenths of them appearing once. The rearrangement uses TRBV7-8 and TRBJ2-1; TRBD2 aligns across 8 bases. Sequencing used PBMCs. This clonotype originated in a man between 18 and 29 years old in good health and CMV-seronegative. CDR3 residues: CASSSGTRDEQFF. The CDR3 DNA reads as TGTGCCAGCAGCTCGGGGACTAGGGATGAGCAGTTCTTC.